The source of this T cell receptor beta chain is a study of CD4+ T cells in melanoma. Produced via immunoSEQ multiplex PCR; TCRdb's table is partial and in-frame only. The sample includes roughly 140,000 clones, approximately 91% seen only once; the top ten take less than 2%. There are 15 residues in the CDR3. J lost 1 base, V lost 4 bases, and 4 bases had no gene match. In germline, CDR1 is SGHRS, CDR2 YFSETQ. To note about this clone: Its cognate antigen is unknown.

Whole-study findings and limits: Reportedly, melanoma neoantigen-specific CD4+ T cells showed varied differentiation states. CD8+ T cell, macrophage and B cell function reportedly correlated with neoantigen-specific CD4+ T cells.

The J gene is TRBJ1-4, the V gene TRBV5-1, with 7 bases that match TRBD1. The receptor comes from a human donor with melanoma. The CDR3 DNA is TGCGCCAGCAGCGGACGGGACAGAACTAATGAAAAACTGTTTTTT. Amino acid sequence: CASSGRDRTNEKLFF. Based on the CDR3 plus reference TRBV5-1 and TRBJ1-4, the full variable domain is KAGVTQTPRYLIKTRGQQVTLSCSPISGHRSVSWYQQTPGQGLQFLFEYFSETQRNKGNFPGRFSGRQFSNSRSEMNVSTLELGDSALYLCASSGRDRTNEKLFFGSGTQLSVL.